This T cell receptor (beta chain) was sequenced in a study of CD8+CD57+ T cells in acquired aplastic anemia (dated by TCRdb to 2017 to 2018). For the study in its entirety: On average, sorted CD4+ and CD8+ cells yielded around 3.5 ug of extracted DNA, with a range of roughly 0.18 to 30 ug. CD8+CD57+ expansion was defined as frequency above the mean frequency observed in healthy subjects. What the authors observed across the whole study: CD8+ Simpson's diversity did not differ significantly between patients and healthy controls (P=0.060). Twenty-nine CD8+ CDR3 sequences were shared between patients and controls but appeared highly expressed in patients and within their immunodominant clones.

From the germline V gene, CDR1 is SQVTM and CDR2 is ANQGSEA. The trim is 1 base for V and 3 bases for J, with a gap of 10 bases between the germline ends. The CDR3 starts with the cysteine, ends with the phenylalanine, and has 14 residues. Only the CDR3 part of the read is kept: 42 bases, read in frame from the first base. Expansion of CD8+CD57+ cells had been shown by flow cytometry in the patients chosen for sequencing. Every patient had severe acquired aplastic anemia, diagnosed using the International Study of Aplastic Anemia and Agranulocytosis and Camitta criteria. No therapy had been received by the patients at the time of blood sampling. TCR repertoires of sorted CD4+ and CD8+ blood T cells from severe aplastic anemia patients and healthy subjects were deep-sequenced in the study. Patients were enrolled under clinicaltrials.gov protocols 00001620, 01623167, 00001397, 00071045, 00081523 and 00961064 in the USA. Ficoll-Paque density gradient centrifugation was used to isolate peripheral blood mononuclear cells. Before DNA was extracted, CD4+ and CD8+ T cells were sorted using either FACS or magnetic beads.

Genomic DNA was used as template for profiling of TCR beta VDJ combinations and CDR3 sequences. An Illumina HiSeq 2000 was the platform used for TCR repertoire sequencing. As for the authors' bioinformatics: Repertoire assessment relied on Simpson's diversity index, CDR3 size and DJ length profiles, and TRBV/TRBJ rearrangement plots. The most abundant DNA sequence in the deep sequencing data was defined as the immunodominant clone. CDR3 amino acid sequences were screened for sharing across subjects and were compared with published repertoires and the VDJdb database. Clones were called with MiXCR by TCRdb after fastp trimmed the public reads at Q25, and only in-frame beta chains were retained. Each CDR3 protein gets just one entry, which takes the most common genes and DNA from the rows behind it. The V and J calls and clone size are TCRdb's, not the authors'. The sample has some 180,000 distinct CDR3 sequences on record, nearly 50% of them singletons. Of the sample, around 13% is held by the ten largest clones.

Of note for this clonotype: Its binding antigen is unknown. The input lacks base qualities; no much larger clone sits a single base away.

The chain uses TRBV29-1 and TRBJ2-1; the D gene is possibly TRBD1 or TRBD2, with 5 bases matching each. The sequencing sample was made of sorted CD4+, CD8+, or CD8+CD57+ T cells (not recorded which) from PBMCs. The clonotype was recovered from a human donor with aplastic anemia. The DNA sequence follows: TGCAGCGTTGAAGGCAGGGACGTCTACAATGAGCAGTTCTTC. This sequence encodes CSVEGRDVYNEQFF.